A selection of T cell receptor beta chains follows, all from one sample in a study of immune evolution from preneoplasia to lung adenocarcinoma. This table comes from immunoSEQ multiplex PCR, and its TCRdb copy is limited to in-frame clones, with some not included. The sample has 8,800 or so clones; 77% are singletons. The sample comprised FFPE lung adenocarcinoma in situ tissue. All receptors derive from a person aged 55-80 years with lung adenocarcinoma. CDR3s include the opening cysteine and the closing phenylalanine or tryptophan. D genes are given only for firm matches. Expanded clones get a size class; other rows say once, few or many, or leave the size out.

TGTGCCAGCAGTGGACGGACAGATTCCTTTAATGAAAAACTGTTTTTT CASSGRTDSFNEKLFF NA TRBJ1-4 TRBV2 NA
TGTGCCAGCAGCTTTGGACAGGGTGGTGGCTACACCTTC CASSFGQGGGYTF TRBD1 TRBJ1-2 TRBV7-9 NA
TGTGCCAGCAGCCCCCTGGGGGCTGACAGTTACAATGAGCAGTTCTTC CASSPLGADSYNEQFF NA TRBJ2-1 TRBV14 NA
TGTGCCAGCAGCTTATCGGGGTGGACCGGGGAGCTGTTTTTT CASSLSGWTGELFF NA TRBJ2-2 TRBV7-3 NA
TGTGCCAGCAGCTTAGGGTGGAAACTCCTCCAAGAGACCCAGTACTTC CASSLGWKLLQETQYF NA TRBJ2-5 TRBV7-2 NA
TGTGCCTGGAGACCAGGGGCGAACACCGGGGAGCTGTTTTTT CAWRPGANTGELFF NA TRBJ2-2 TRBV30 NA
TGCAGTGCTAGTACGGGTGGGGAGCAGTTCTTC CSASTGGEQFF NA TRBJ2-1 TRBV20-1 NA
TGTGCCAGCAGCTTAGCGGAGGGCACAGATACGCAGTATTTT CASSLAEGTDTQYF NA TRBJ2-3 TRBV7-8 NA
TGTGCCAGCAGCCTACGGGGGACCGGGGAGCTGTTTTTT CASSLRGTGELFF NA TRBJ2-2 TRBV11-3 NA
TGTGCCAGCAGCTTAGATAGCGGGGGGGGCGAGACCCAGTACTTC CASSLDSGGGETQYF TRBD2 TRBJ2-5 TRBV11-2 NA
TGTGCCAGCAGCGAGACAGGGAATATGAGAGAGACCCAGTACTTC CASSETGNMRETQYF TRBD1 TRBJ2-5 TRBV9 NA
TGCGCCAGCAGCTCTGGACAGGCCTATGGCTACACCTTC CASSSGQAYGYTF TRBD1 TRBJ1-2 TRBV5-1 once
TGTGCCAGCAGTTTAGAGAGCACAGATACGCAGTATTTT CASSLESTDTQYF NA TRBJ2-3 TRBV28 NA
TGCGCCAGCAGCTTGTCGGGACAGGGGTACGAGCAGTACTTC CASSLSGQGYEQYF TRBD1 TRBJ2-7 TRBV5-1 NA
TGTGCCAGCCGGGCAGGGGGCGCGACACAGTACTTC CASRAGGATQYF TRBD1 TRBJ2-7 TRBV6-1 NA
TGCGCCAGCAGCTGGGGCAGCCAAGAGACCCAGTACTTC CASSWGSQETQYF NA TRBJ2-5 TRBV5-1 NA
TGCGCCAGCAGCTTGCGGGCAGACAACACTGAAGCTTTCTTT CASSLRADNTEAFF NA TRBJ1-1 TRBV5-1 once
TGTGCCAGCAGTGAAGACAGGTTTTTCTCCTACGAGCAGTACTTC CASSEDRFFSYEQYF NA TRBJ2-7 TRBV25-1 NA
TGCGCCAGCAGCCCGGACATTAACTATGGCTACACCTTC CASSPDINYGYTF NA TRBJ1-2 TRBV5-1 NA
TGTGCCAGTAGTAGGGCGGGGAGAGGGACGCAGCCCCAGCATTTT CASSRAGRGTQPQHF NA TRBJ1-5 TRBV19 NA
TGTGCCAGCAGCTTAGAGGGGAGACCCCTCCACTTT CASSLEGRPLHF NA TRBJ1-6 TRBV7-9 NA
TGTGCCAGCAGTGACTCCGGCATACAAATGACCTTC CASSDSGIQMTF NA TRBJ1-2 TRBV6-4 NA
TGTGCCAGCTCTCTAATACGGGGGACCCTACAAGAGACCCAGTACTTC CASSLIRGTLQETQYF NA TRBJ2-5 TRBV18 NA
TGTGCCAGCAACAGGGCGTACACCGGGGAGCTGTTTTTT CASNRAYTGELFF NA TRBJ2-2 TRBV2 NA
TGTGCCAGTAGTTTTTCGGGTGATCAGCCCCAGCATTTT CASSFSGDQPQHF NA TRBJ1-5 TRBV19 NA
TGTGCCAGCAGTTCCCCTCGGAGGGCAAGCTACGAGCAGTACTTC CASSSPRRASYEQYF NA TRBJ2-7 TRBV28 NA
TGTGCCAGCAGTTACCGCCCTGGGGGCTATGAGCAGTTCTTC CASSYRPGGYEQFF NA TRBJ2-1 TRBV6-5 NA
TGTGCCATCAGTGACGATCGGAGTGGCTACACCTTC CAISDDRSGYTF NA TRBJ1-2 TRBV10-3 NA
TGTGCCAGCAGGTCTACAGGGATTGGAGCTTTCTTT CASRSTGIGAFF NA TRBJ1-1 TRBV28 NA
TGTGCCAGCAGCACCGGACTAGTTGTCCTTGGGGAGACCCAGTACTTC CASSTGLVVLGETQYF TRBD2 TRBJ2-5 TRBV11-2 once
TGCGCCAGCAGCCCCTTGGGGGTCTTAAAGGCTGAAGCTTTCTTT CASSPLGVLKAEAFF NA TRBJ1-1 TRBV5-1 NA
TGTGCCAGCAGTGAAAACAGGGATGGCTACACCTTC CASSENRDGYTF NA TRBJ1-2 TRBV6-1 NA
TGTGCCAGCAGCGTAGGGACAGTTAATTCACCCCTCCACTTT CASSVGTVNSPLHF NA TRBJ1-6 TRBV9 NA
TGTGCCAGCAGTTACTCGATAGGGGACAATGAGCAGTTCTTC CASSYSIGDNEQFF NA TRBJ2-1 TRBV6-5 NA
TGTGCCAGCAAGGGACAGGAGACCTACGAGCAGTACTTC CASKGQETYEQYF TRBD1 TRBJ2-7 TRBV25-1 once
TGTGCCAGCACCGACAGGGGGCGCCCCTACGAGCAGTACTTC CASTDRGRPYEQYF TRBD1 TRBJ2-7 TRBV5-4 NA
TGCAGCGTTGAACGGACAGGGGTTTATAGCAATCAGCCCCAGCATTTT CSVERTGVYSNQPQHF TRBD1 TRBJ1-5 TRBV29-1 NA
TGTGCCACCAGCAGATCTAGTGAGACGCAGTATTTT CATSRSSETQYF NA TRBJ2-3 TRBV15 NA
TGTGCCAGCAGCCCGGGACGAAACACAGATACGCAGTATTTT CASSPGRNTDTQYF NA TRBJ2-3 TRBV9 NA
TGTGCCAGCAGCTTGGTCCCTAGCGGGGGCAATGAGCAGTTCTTC CASSLVPSGGNEQFF TRBD2 TRBJ2-1 TRBV5-5 NA